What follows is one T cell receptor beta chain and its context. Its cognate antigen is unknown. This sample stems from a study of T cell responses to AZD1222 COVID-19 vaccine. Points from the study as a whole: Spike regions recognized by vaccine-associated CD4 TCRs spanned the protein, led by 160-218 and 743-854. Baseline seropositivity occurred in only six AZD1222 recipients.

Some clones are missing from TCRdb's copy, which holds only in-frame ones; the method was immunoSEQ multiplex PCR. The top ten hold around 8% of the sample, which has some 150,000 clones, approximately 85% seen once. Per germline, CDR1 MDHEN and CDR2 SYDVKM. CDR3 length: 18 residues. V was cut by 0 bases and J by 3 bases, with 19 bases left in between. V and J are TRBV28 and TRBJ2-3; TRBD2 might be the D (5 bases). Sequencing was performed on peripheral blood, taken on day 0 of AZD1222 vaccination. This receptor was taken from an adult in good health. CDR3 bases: TGTGCCAGCAGTTTATGGGATCGCGGGCCCTTAGCGACAGATACGCAGTATTTT. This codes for CASSLWDRGPLATDTQYF. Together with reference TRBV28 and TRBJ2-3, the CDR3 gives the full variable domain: DVKVTQSSRYLVKRTGEKVFLECVQDMDHENMFWYRQDPGLGLRLIYFSYDVKMKEKGDIPEGYSVSREKKERFSLILESASTNQTSMYLCASSLWDRGPLATDTQYFGPGTRLTVL.